Listed here are 21 T cell receptor beta chains from one sample, sequenced in a study of blood T cells in healthy people across ages. For the second PCR, which ran for roughly 6 to 11 cycles, a sample-barcoded 5' primer and a J-beta primer mix were used. In TCRdb, the 5' RACE reads were re-called with MiXCR into one record per CDR3 protein. In the table there are about 1,500,000 distinct CDR3 sequences, approximately 38% of which are singletons. Specimen: blood. These receptors originate from a woman aged 18 to 35 in good health.

The chain couples TRBV15 to TRBJ2-4, with 7 bases fitting TRBD1. With V trimmed by 2 bases and J by 0 bases, 16 bases remained unmatched. Germline CDR1 LNHNV, CDR2 YYDKDF (reference sequence). The CDR3 length is 20 residues. The CDR3 protein is CATSRFIPGQLDLAKNIQYF. DNA of the CDR3: TGTGCCACCAGCAGATTCATACCGGGACAGCTGGACCTAGCCAAAAACATTCAGTACTTC.

The V and J genes are TRBV18 and TRBJ2-7; perhaps TRBD1 as D (6 bases). The V gene's germline CDR1 is KGHSH and CDR2 LQKENI. With 6 bases removed from V and 2 bases from J, the gap between germline ends came to 11 bases. This CDR3 spans 13 amino acids. As DNA, the CDR3 is TGTGCCAGCTCTCGGGACAACACCTACGAGCAGTACTTC. This codes for CASSRDNTYEQYF.

In DNA form, the CDR3 reads TGCAGTGCTTCAGGGGACTCTTCTGAGAGCTCCTACAATGAGCAGTTCTTC. This encodes CSASGDSSESSYNEQFF. The gene calls are TRBV20-1 and TRBJ2-1; either TRBD1 or TRBD2 may supply D (6 bases each). This CDR3 region has 17 residues. Germline CDR1 DFQATT, CDR2 SNEGSKA (reference sequence). V lost 5 bases, J lost 0 bases, and 20 bases lay in between.

CDR3 sequence (DNA): TGCAGTGCTAGACCTGGACTAGACCTAGCCAAAAACATTCAGTACTTC. It translates to CSARPGLDLAKNIQYF. The V gene is TRBV20-1, the J gene TRBJ2-4; 7 bases are shared with TRBD2. The CDR3 consists of 16 residues. Unmatched junction bases numbered 7, after V lost 2 bases and J lost 0 bases. Germline V CDR1 and CDR2: DFQATT, SNEGSKA (reference sequence).

The V call is TRBV6-1, the J call TRBJ1-6; D is possibly TRBD1 (5 bases). V lost 5 bases, J lost 4 bases, and 9 bases lay in between. The length of the CDR3 is 14 residues. CDR1 is MNHNS and CDR2 is SASEGT in the germline V gene. CDR3 DNA: TGTGCCAGCAGTTCACCAGGGTATAATTCACCCCTCCACTTT. Translation: CASSSPGYNSPLHF.

The rearrangement uses TRBV4-2 and TRBJ2-2, with unresolved D. The V gene's germline CDR1 is LGHNA and CDR2 YNFKEQ. This CDR3 comprises 15 residues. The V and J ends lost 0 bases and 3 bases respectively, with 8 bases between them. The CDR3 reads CASSQDRGDTGELFF. The CDR3 region has the DNA TGTGCCAGCAGCCAAGATCGCGGCGACACCGGGGAGCTGTTTTTT.

The chain recombines TRBV10-3 with TRBJ1-4; possibly TRBD1 for D (5 bases). The CDR3 sequence is 15 residues long. CDR1 and CDR2 (germline): ENHRY, SYGVKD. Trimming removed 5 bases at V and 3 bases at J, with 13 bases between. CDR3 protein: CAISLGPSANEKLFF. The DNA of the CDR3 is TGTGCCATCAGTTTGGGGCCCTCCGCTAATGAAAAACTGTTTTTT.

This chain links TRBV12-3 or TRBV12-4 with TRBJ1-4; no definite D call. Trimming took off 7 bases at V and 8 bases at J, with 8 bases between the two ends. The CDR3 totals 11 residues. CDR3 in amino acids: CASTTKEKLFF. CDR3 coding DNA: TGTGCCAGCACTACGAAGGAAAAACTGTTTTTT.

This chain joins TRBV20-1 and TRBJ2-1, with a tentative D call TRBD2 (7 bases). The CDR3 sequence is 14 residues long. Per germline, CDR1 DFQATT and CDR2 SNEGSKA (reference sequence). The V and J ends lost 5 bases and 3 bases respectively, with 14 bases between them. CDR3 in amino acids: CSAVVGGGYNEQFF. The CDR3 nucleotides read TGCAGTGCTGTTGTAGGGGGGGGCTACAATGAGCAGTTCTTC.

This sequence joins TRBV10-3 and TRBJ1-5; D uncertain. Trimming shortened V by 2 bases and J by 7 bases, and 15 bases separated the two germline ends. Germline V gives CDR1 ENHRY, CDR2 SYGVKD. The CDR3 covers 15 residues. The CDR3 nucleotides read TGTGCCATCAGTGAGACCAGCTCGCTGGTCCAGCCCCAGCATTTT. It encodes CAISETSSLVQPQHF.

The V and J genes are TRBV29-1 and TRBJ2-7, with a possible D match to TRBD1 (6 bases). The assigned J gene may be wrong: the sequence end matches TRBJ2-5 better. The CDR3 extends over 12 amino acids. The V gene's germline CDR1 is SQVTM and CDR2 ANQGSEA. Here the CDR3 reads CSVVQGAETQYF. The CDR3 DNA reads as TGCAGCGTTGTACAGGGTGCAGAGACCCAGTACTTC.

At least ten counts were recorded for this clonotype. The chain is built from TRBV28 and TRBJ2-3; 11 nucleotides align to TRBD2. The CDR3 length is 15 residues. Looked up from germline, CDR1 is MDHEN and CDR2 is SYDVKM. V was pared by 5 bases and J by 6 bases, with 7 bases of the junction left unmatched. The CDR3 sequence is CASSDSGGASDTQYF. CDR3 nucleotides: TGTGCCAGCAGTGATAGCGGGGGGGCCTCCGATACGCAGTATTTT.

This chain connects TRBV30 to TRBJ1-5; 9 bases map to TRBD1. Germline-derived CDR1 and CDR2 are GTSNPN and SVGIG (reference sequence). The CDR3 sequence is 14 residues long. J gave up 8 bases and V 1 base, and 6 bases lay outside the gene matches. CDR3 coding DNA: TGTGCCTGGAGTGACGGGACAGGGTTTAAGCCCCAGCATTTT. This codes for CAWSDGTGFKPQHF.

The chain couples TRBV20-1 to TRBJ2-1; D unresolved. This CDR3 has 11 residues. V lost 0 bases and J 15 bases, leaving 12 bases between the germline ends. Germline V gene sequence: CDR1 DFQATT, CDR2 SNEGSKA (reference sequence). CDR3 amino acids: CSARDVSGPFF. CDR3 nucleotides: TGCAGTGCTAGAGATGTGTCAGGACCGTTCTTC.

This sequence joins TRBV19 and TRBJ1-5; D not resolved. The CDR3 is 15 residues long. Germline assignment: CDR1 LNHDA and CDR2 SQIVND (reference sequence). V was clipped by 4 bases and J by 6 bases, with 16 bases between them. The CDR3 nucleotides are TGTGCCAGTAGTACTGGGCCCCTAATTGGTCAGCCCCAGCATTTT. Protein product: CASSTGPLIGQPQHF.

This clonotype showed up just a few times. J is TRBJ1-2 and V is TRBV5-1, with D maybe TRBD1 (6 bases). CDR1 and CDR2 from the germline V gene are SGHRS and YFSETQ. V lost 3 bases to trimming and J lost 4 bases, with 16 bases between them. This CDR3 has 15 residues. The CDR3 DNA is TGCGCCAGCAGCTCACCACAGGGTGAAATCTATGGCTACACCTTC. Translation gives CASSSPQGEIYGYTF.

This clonotype was seen only a few times. The chain employs TRBV20-1 and TRBJ1-1, with a tentative D call TRBD1 (5 bases). CDR1 DFQATT and CDR2 SNEGSKA come from the germline V gene (reference sequence). V was shortened by 1 base and J by 4 bases, with 13 bases between the two germline ends. This CDR3 spans 14 amino acids. CDR3 amino acids: CSARVQGGGTEAFF. As DNA, the CDR3 is TGCAGTGCTAGAGTGCAGGGCGGTGGCACTGAAGCTTTCTTT.

This clonotype was observed many times. This chain connects TRBV4-1 to TRBJ2-4; maybe TRBD2 (6 bases). Germline V lookup: CDR1 MGHRA, CDR2 YSYEKL. V was cut by 0 bases and J by 12 bases, with 15 bases left in between. This CDR3 contains 14 residues. In DNA, the CDR3 is TGCGCCAGCAGCCAAGAGATTCGGGGGAACGATCAGTACTTC. Its protein product is CASSQEIRGNDQYF.

In regard to this clonotype: The germline gene is not matched at one end of the junction; a read error may be the cause. V usage is TRBV15 and J usage is TRBJ1-5; D is perhaps TRBD1 (5 bases). CDR1 and CDR2 (germline): LNHNV, YYDKDF (reference sequence). The CDR3 loop spans 18 amino acids. The CDR3 DNA reads as TGTGCCACCAGCAGAGTCGCAGGGAGAGGCTCTAGCAGTCAGCCCCAGCATTTT. Its protein product is CATSRVAGRGSSSQPQHF.

The chain links TRBV20-1 to TRBJ2-7; 8 positions agree with TRBD1. Germline V CDR1 and CDR2: DFQATT, SNEGSKA (reference sequence). With 3 bases clipped from V and 3 bases from J, the junction kept 10 bases outside the gene matches. This CDR3 is 15 amino acids long. Here the CDR3 reads CSARGGGQGNYEQYF. The CDR3 DNA sequence: TGCAGTGCTAGGGGAGGCGGACAGGGTAACTACGAGCAGTACTTC.

The table lists this clonotype with a few counts. This chain uses TRBV28 with TRBJ2-4, with 8 bases identical to TRBD1. J was trimmed by 1 base and V by 6 bases; bases with no gene match: 2. Germline CDR1 reads MDHEN; CDR2 reads SYDVKM. The CDR3 contains 14 residues. The CDR3 DNA is TGTGCCAGCAGGGGACAGGCGGCCAAAAACATTCAGTACTTC. This translates into CASRGQAAKNIQYF.